This T cell receptor beta chain was recovered during a study of cytomegalovirus exposure and HLA in healthy donors (dated by TCRdb to 2016 to 2017). About the study as a whole: An earlier analysis of 587 of the donors reported approximately 280 Gb of sequence data and around 120 million unique TCR beta sequences obtained from about 180 million T cells. An early release covering 500 to 750 HLA-typed donors comprised approximately 300 gigabases of sequencing data and around 80 million unique TCR sequences. Among the approximately 400 genotyped donors, 75% to 90% belonged to the genetic ancestry cluster associated with self-reported Caucasian donors. The study was designed to test whether signatures of past pathogen exposure could be identified by cataloging public T cell receptors. Using immunosequencing, the study profiled T cell repertoires from around 670 subjects and related those repertoires to cytomegalovirus serostatus. Besides the first cohort of 666 subjects, a separate validation cohort made up of some 110 different subjects was used. High-throughput TCR immunosequencing, statistical association of individual TCRs with disease status, and machine learning were combined to predict cytomegalovirus infection status. To study patterns of TCR occurrence, a later analysis re-analyzed previously published TCR beta repertoires from 500 to 850 donors and added high-resolution HLA genotyping. In the later analysis, no new phenotypic data were used to find candidate immune exposures; instead, reliance was placed on TCR beta sequences and their occurrence across donors. An earlier analysis of 500 to 750 of the donors applied high-throughput TCR beta sequencing to assess whether each TCR beta V gene segment acted as functional or pseudogenic. Donor age, sex, ethnicity and CMV serostatus were compiled alongside the repertoire data. Genome-wide SNP genotypes for about 65% of the 666 donors were used in a later genetic analysis, which treated that subset as a discovery cohort. All discovery cohort repertoires had been generated using a single sequencing platform. Class I and class II HLA loci were covered by the typing at four-digit resolution. The number of typed donors differed by locus: roughly 620-630 for A, B, C, DRB1 and DQB1; 522 for DQA1; about 600 for DPA1; and about 450 for DPB1. Because of strong linkage in the cohort, roughly five DR-DQ haplotypes were treated as single units for association and clustering. Among roughly 400 genotyped donors of the cohort, an average of roughly 230,000 unique TCR beta nucleotide sequences was sequenced per donor, of which about 19% were non-productive. Study-wide conclusions, independent of this receptor: The only immune exposure information available for the cohort was CMV serostatus. In the study, some 180 TCR beta chains were listed as associated with cytomegalovirus. According to a later analysis, parvovirus B19, influenza, CMV and Epstein-Barr virus appeared linked to several top co-occurrence clusters. Broadly in line with IMGT annotations, most TCR beta V segments showed up in productive rearrangements about 87% or about 30% of the time in an earlier analysis of 450 to 600 of the donors. Strong co-occurrence of HLA alleles, especially DR and DQ, made assigning TCR associations to individual alleles difficult. A later analysis found that HLA-associated TCR beta chains were more clonally expanded and had lower generation probabilities than equally common non-associated chains. The earlier analysis of 587 of the donors excluded 15 to 20 rarely observed V segments, including chromosome 9 orphons, because counts were too low. In a later analysis, some 18,000 TCR beta sequences were associated with specific HLA alleles at a false discovery rate of 0.05. Three of the identified cytomegalovirus-associated TCR beta chains were confirmed in vitro to be specific for cytomegalovirus antigens. Linkage disequilibrium might explain the correlated functional status among segregating V segments, but an unknown experimental factor could not be ruled out. While some public TCRs were present in many individuals, most TCR sequences turned up only very rarely across donors. In both the original and validation cohorts, the classifier was reported to diagnose cytomegalovirus status with high specificity and sensitivity. An association between a missense DCLRE1C variant and V-gene and J-gene trimming of TCR beta chains was found in a later genetic analysis and replicated in an independent cohort. A further reported finding was that TCR beta sequences accurately predicted the HLA-A and HLA-B alleles for most subjects in the first cohort. A group of highly shared sequence variants was considered likely to be a technical artifact of the sequencing pipeline. A later analysis found that most CMV-associated TCR beta chains appeared HLA-restricted, with HLA associations seemingly driven largely by CMV exposure. Sequencing depth was assumed to be roughly uniform across donors in the presence/absence analyses, though that assumption may not hold. The 87-base-pair reads could not distinguish some IMGT-functional V segments, including TRBV6-2 and TRBV6-3, so those segments were excluded. A later analysis found that TCR association rates varied across HLA loci, with DRB1 alleles showing the most associated TCRs and HLA-C alleles the fewest. The authors suggested that the approach could potentially be extended to other disease states and immunological phenotypes. Only TCR beta chains were sequenced in this cohort, and the absence of alpha or paired-chain data limited detectable features. Because HLA typing was unavailable for some donors at each locus, only the typed subset was used in association tests. In a later genetic analysis, fewer N-insertions in productive TCRs were reported among donors in an Asian-associated ancestry cluster than the roughly 700-donor mean.

Library creation used the immunoSEQ multiplex PCR assay. A mixture of 60 forward primers for TCR Vbeta segments and 13 reverse primers for TCR Jbeta segments was used in the multiplex PCR. Amplification of the CDR3 region of rearranged TCR beta genes was performed with a multiplex PCR assay on genomic DNA. Amplified TCR beta libraries were sequenced as 87-base-pair reads on the Illumina HiSeq System. Per the source publication's procedure: Across the 500 to 850 repertoires, a later analysis counted 60 million to 90 million unique TCR beta chains, roughly 11 million of which were shared by at least two donors. A nearest-neighbor algorithm error-corrected the raw reads and collapsed the reads into unique sequences, merging closely related sequences to remove PCR and sequencing errors. CDR3 sequences were aligned to IMGT reference sequences to assign V, D and J gene segments. For a sequence to be retained, at least a six-nucleotide match to both a V gene segment and a J gene segment was required. A rearrangement counted as productive if the CDR3 had no stop codons and remained in frame with V and J, and every other rearrangement counted as non-productive. CDR3 was defined by IMGT convention, running from the second conserved V-encoded cysteine to the conserved J-encoded phenylalanine. In an earlier analysis of 587 of the donors, sequences lacking an unambiguous match to a single V gene segment were excluded. In an earlier analysis of 500 to 750 of the donors, V segments were called functional above 56.7% productive rearrangements and were called segregating when the between-donor standard deviation exceeded 5%. A statistical classification framework was developed to diagnose cytomegalovirus status using the catalog of TCR beta chain sequences. In a later analysis, V and J genes were assigned by comparing TCR nucleotide sequences against IMGT/GENE-DB human TR gene sequences. Using the TCRdist pipeline, a later analysis assigned CDR3 sequences along with most-parsimonious VDJ recombination scenarios. In a later analysis, every TCR beta chain was defined by the combination of its CDR3 amino acid sequence and its V-gene family, and reads without a unique V-gene family were dropped. To address suspected cross-contamination and a sequencing artifact, a later analysis removed 450 to 700 highly shared, low-generation-probability nucleotide sequences. In a later analysis, a clonal expansion index for each public chain was calculated from normalized within-repertoire ranks of inferred template counts. In a later analysis, generation probabilities were computed using a VDJ recombination model fitted to out-of-frame rearrangements, and the results were checked against IGoR. In a later analysis, hypergeometric tests were used to score TCR-TCR, TCR-HLA and TCR-CMV co-occurrence, with a repertoire-size bias correction applied to TCR pairs. False discovery rates were estimated in a later analysis by permuting HLA or CMV assignments 20 times. In a later analysis, co-occurring TCRs were grouped using DBSCAN, with TCRdist sequence similarity added in when clustering inside HLA-allele-positive subsets. Repertoires with fewer than 30,000 or more than 120,000 public chains were left out of co-occurrence clustering, as were five repertoires with anomalous nucleotide sharing. The immuneACCESS repertoire file appears here via TCRdb, limited to in-frame rearrangements. These files lack a portion of the clones; in checked studies, under half of the deficit traces to unresolved V genes, and the cause of the others is not known. That table supplies the V and J calls and clone size; D and trimming were determined from the DNA. The sample includes 140,000 to 150,000 clones, with 75% to 80% observed a single time. The biggest ten clones account for 3% of the sample.

This clone was seen only once. The clone's antigen remains unknown. No base qualities exist here, and no much larger clone lies one base off it. The cohort was made up of hundreds of healthy bone marrow donors. All cohort members were sampled while nominally healthy, although unrecorded immune exposures were likely present. The donor was CMV seropositive and was included in the group of 270 or so seropositive cohort members. Each donor provided a peripheral blood sample, and peripheral blood mononuclear cells were used for TCR beta sequencing. The Qiagen DNeasy Blood Extraction Kit was used to extract genomic DNA from the blood cell samples. For this chain, trimming is 6 bases at the V end and 5 bases at the J end, and the number of junction bases without a gene match is 9. The germline V gene encodes CDR1 SGHTA and CDR2 FQGNSA. The CDR3, cysteine through phenylalanine, is 14 amino acids long. Only CDR3 DNA remains: 42 bases, in frame from the first base.

Material for sequencing was PBMCs. Here the chain combines TRBV7-2 and TRBJ1-2; TRBD1 matches 7 bases in the middle. The sequence derives from a man aged 35 to 55 in good health and CMV-seropositive. The DNA reads as follows: TGTGCCAGCAGTCAAACCGGGACAGAGTATGGCTACACCTTC. Translated, this gives CASSQTGTEYGYTF.